This T cell receptor beta chain was documented in a study of T-cell reconstitution after alpha-beta-depleted transplantation in children. There are a few counts of this clonotype. The antigen is unknown. A TCRbeta library incorporating unique molecular identifiers was prepared. TCRdb called the PCR reads again in MiXCR, with one record for every CDR3 protein. The table lists about 580,000 distinct CDR3 sequences, 23% of them singletons, with roughly 13% in the top ten. Deletions cut 4 bases from V and 7 bases from J, with 17 bases between. Germline assignment: CDR1 LGHDT and CDR2 YNNKEL (reference sequence). CDR3 length equals 15 residues. Study findings and constraints: One year after transplant, T-cell counts and diversity came mostly from newly produced T cells. Roughly two months post-transplant, alpha-beta T cells reportedly originated from several hundred graft clones that had expanded.

This sequence was found in a boy less than two years old who had a stem cell transplant for acute myeloid leukemia, so the T cells may come from the graft donor. The genes are TRBV3-1 and TRBJ1-5; no reliable D call. The sequenced sample was PBMCs, mostly from graft donor cells, obtained 360 days after TCRalphabeta/CD19-depleted stem cell transplant. The CDR3 DNA sequence: TGTGCCAGCAGCCTCGGCGCCTCGGGAAGCCAGCCCCAGCATTTT. This translates into CASSLGASGSQPQHF. The full variable domain, with the rest looked up from reference TRBV3-1 and TRBJ1-5, is DTAVSQTPKYLVTQMGNDKSIKCEQNLGHDTMYWYKQDSKKFLKIMFSYNNKELIINETVPNRFSPKSPDKAHLNLHINSLELGDSAVYFCASSLGASGSQPQHFGDGTRLSIL.